In its sample, the clone carrying this T cell receptor beta chain was seen many times. Its cognate antigen is unknown. The read terminates 3 residues before the CDR3 end, so the remaining end is supplied by the germline J gene. The source of the sample is a study of T cell clonality in common variable immunodeficiency. Study-wide points: Fewer TCRbeta clones were shared among CVID subjects than controls.

The V end was cut by 3 bases, the J end by 4 bases, with 9 bases between. Germline lookup yields CDR1 SGHNT and CDR2 YENEEA. The CDR3 runs to 13 residues. The data were produced by immunoSEQ multiplex PCR, yet TCRdb's version contains in-frame clones alone and is incomplete. This repertoire holds over 35,000 clones, and none appear only once. Sample: peripheral blood mononuclear cells. The receptor was isolated from a person aged 18-70 years in good health. The V call is TRBV11-3, the J call TRBJ2-5; tentatively, D is TRBD2 (6 bases). CDR3 loop: CASSLGGGETQYF. The DNA read from the CDR3 is TGTGCCAGCAGCTTGGGGGGAGGAGAGACC.